Listed here is a single TCR beta chain. The data were obtained in a study of response to subunit inactivated influenza vaccine. TCRdb re-called the RT-PCR reads through MiXCR, storing one row per CDR3 protein. The sample shows roughly 500,000 distinct CDR3 sequences, roughly a quarter of them seen only once. These data are also associated with another study on T cells expressing NK-cell markers. In that study: The TCR beta cDNA came from 5'RACE template switching with UMIs.

The source of this sequence is a man aged 50-59 years who received an inactivated influenza vaccine. The sequences come from CD4+ T cells sorted from PBMCs, collected 11 to 12 days after vaccination.

Here the CDR3 DNA reads TGTGCCAGCAGCCCACTACAGGGGCGCTCTGGGGCCAACGTCCTGACTTTC. Its translation is CASSPLQGRSGANVLTF. The chain links TRBV14 to TRBJ2-6, with 7 bases that match TRBD1. Trimming cost V 4 bases and J 0 bases; bases outside gene matches: 6. In germline, CDR1 is SGHDN, CDR2 FVKESK. The CDR3 covers 17 residues.